This T cell receptor (beta chain) originates from a study of T cells in women clearing cervical HPV infection. On the study more broadly: Women with histologically confirmed HPV16-related CIN3 or worse, 2 with invasive cancer, served as cases. No precancer developed; the control's incident HPV16 infection cleared within 12 months.

Germline loops: CDR1 LNHDA, CDR2 SQIVND (reference sequence). The CDR3 runs to 14 residues. V lost 4 bases and J lost 7, with 14 bases in between. A note on this clone: Its cognate antigen is unknown. The CDR3 end is not reached by the read, which stops 3 residues before it; the germline J gene fills it in.

Each participant carried one incident cervical HPV16 infection only. Here immunoSEQ multiplex PCR was the method, and the copy in TCRdb shows in-frame clones only, minus some. The sample's table shows fewer than 35,000 clones. Study-level findings and limits: Cases and controls were distinguished at AUC around 0.8 by richness and V genes.

The sample comprised blood buffy coat. V usage is TRBV19 and J usage is TRBJ1-5, with D maybe TRBD1 (5 bases). The receptor's source is a woman between 18 and 70 years old with a cervical HPV16 infection that either progressed to CIN3+ or cleared (not recorded which). Partial CDR3 DNA: TGTGCCAGTAGTAAGGGGCGGTGGGGACAGCCC. This codes for CASSKGRWGQP. The whole CDR3 region reads CASSKGRWGQPQHF.